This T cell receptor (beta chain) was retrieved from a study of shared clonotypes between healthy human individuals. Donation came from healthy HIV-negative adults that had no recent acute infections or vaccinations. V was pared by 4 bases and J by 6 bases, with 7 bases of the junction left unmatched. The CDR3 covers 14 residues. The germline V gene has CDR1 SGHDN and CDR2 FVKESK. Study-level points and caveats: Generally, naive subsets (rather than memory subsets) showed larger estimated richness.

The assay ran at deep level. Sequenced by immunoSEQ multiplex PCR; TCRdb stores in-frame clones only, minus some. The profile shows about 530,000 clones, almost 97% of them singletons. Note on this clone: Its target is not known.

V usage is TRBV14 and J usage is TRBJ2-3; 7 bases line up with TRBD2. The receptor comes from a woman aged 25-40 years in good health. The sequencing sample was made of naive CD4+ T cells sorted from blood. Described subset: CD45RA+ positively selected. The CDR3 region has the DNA TGTGCCAGCAGCCCTAGCGGCTTTTCCGATACGCAGTATTTT. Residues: CASSPSGFSDTQYF. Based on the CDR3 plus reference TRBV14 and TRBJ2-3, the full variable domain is EAGVTQFPSHSVIEKGQTVTLRCDPISGHDNLYWYRRVMGKEIKFLLHFVKESKQDESGMPNNRFLAERTGGTYSTLKVQPAELEDSGVYFCASSPSGFSDTQYFGPGTRLTVL.